This T cell receptor beta chain was identified during a study of CD8 T cells in Susac syndrome. The CDR3 spans 15 residues. The V end was cut by 4 bases, the J end by 3 bases, with 14 bases between. The V gene's germline CDR1 is LNHDA and CDR2 SQIVND (reference sequence). Random-hexamer reverse transcription was applied to about 0.45 to 1 ug RNA. TCRdb itself ran the immunoSEQ multiplex PCR reads through MiXCR, one entry per CDR3 protein. The sample includes about 150,000 distinct CDR3 sequences, 95% to 97% of them seen just once. V and J are TRBV19 and TRBJ2-3; maybe TRBD1 (7 bases). The clonotype comes from a human donor with Susac syndrome. The specimen sequenced was CD4+ T cells from PBMCs. The chain's CDR3 is CASSTPGGLTDTQYF. DNA for the CDR3: TGTGCCAGTAGTACCCCAGGGGGGTTGACAGATACGCAGTATTTT.